What follows are 2 T cell receptor beta chains derived from one specimen sequenced in a study of tumor-infiltrating lymphocytes in primary liver carcinoma. Unsorted whole blood yielded blood RNA, and germline DNA was extracted as well. Starting from around 0.45 ug of total RNA, TCR beta cDNA was produced with a primer in the constant region. It was through three nested multiplex PCR rounds of slightly modified ARM-PCR that TCR beta libraries arose. It was with TRBV1-TRBV30 forward primers and a C-beta reverse primer that the first two PCR rounds were run, at about 9 cycles each. Via MiXCR, TCRdb re-called the multiplex PCR reads, giving one row per CDR3 protein. This sample yields 310,000 or so distinct CDR3 sequences, of which about 65% are seen a single time; 6.5% belongs to the top ten. Sample: peripheral blood. These receptors came from a man aged 35 to 55 with primary liver carcinoma and hepatitis B virus infection.

This clonotype was picked up one time. The gene calls are TRBV5-6 and TRBJ2-3; tentative D call: TRBD2 (6 bases). The germline gives CDR1 SGHDT, CDR2 YYEEEE. The CDR3 is 18 residues long. Trimming cost V 0 bases and J 1 base, with 18 bases left between them. This CDR3 reads CASSLVRLEGGRTDTQYF. CDR3 in DNA: TGTGCCAGCAGCTTGGTCCGACTAGAGGGAGGACGCACAGATACGCAGTATTTT.

As concerns this clonotype: The junction and the germline gene differ at one end; a read error may be behind it. This chain uses TRBV11-2 with TRBJ2-3, with TRBD2 matching over 13 bases. The V gene's germline CDR1 is SGHAT and CDR2 FQNNGV. CDR3 length: 17 amino acids. CDR3 residues: CASRPSGLAGFTDRQYF. The CDR3 DNA sequence: TGTGCCAGTCGCCCTTCGGGACTAGCGGGGTTCACAGATAGGCAGTATTTT.